This T cell receptor (beta chain) originates from a study of regulatory T cells in long-lasting Graves disease. Overall study results and limits: Under persistent disease, TRBV28, TRBJ1-2 and TRBJ2-5 were used preferentially.

This clonotype was seen a handful of times. What it binds is not known. Stated time point: persistent/refractory GD, antithyroid drugs over 5 years with positive TRAb. Researchers made the TCR library from RNA that was extracted from PBMCs. HTBI primers from iRepertoire and Arm-PCR of CDR3 regions yielded the TCR beta libraries. TCRdb re-called the multiplex PCR reads with MiXCR, one entry per CDR3 protein. The data hold 400,000 or so distinct CDR3 sequences, with less than 25% observed a single time. Germline CDR1 is SGHRS and CDR2 is YFSETQ. The CDR3 runs 13 residues. V trimming: 5 bases; J trimming: 6 bases; junction bases outside the gene matches: 7.

This rearrangement joins TRBV5-1 to TRBJ1-1, with 7 positions matching TRBD1. The sequenced sample was peripheral blood mononuclear cells (PBMCs), obtained when the disease was refractory, from a patient treated with antithyroid drugs. This TCR came from a female donor with Graves disease. As DNA, the CDR3 is TGCGCCAGCAGACAGGGGATGGAATCTGAAGCTTTCTTT. Protein: CASRQGMESEAFF.